This is a list of T cell receptor beta chains from one sample in a study of CD8 T cells in ankylosing spondylitis. TCRdb reprocessed the 5' RACE reads via MiXCR and lists one record per CDR3 protein. The sample includes 200,000 to 250,000 distinct CDR3 sequences, 15% to 20% of them seen just once. Material for sequencing was blood, either unsorted or a sorted T cell fraction (not recorded which). The source is a male donor with ankylosing spondylitis. Each CDR3 is given with its conserved first and last residue. A D gene is named only where the DNA matches it firmly. Size is stated for part of the rows, as once, few or many counts, or as a class when the clone is expanded.

CDR3	V	J	size	D
CASSIGTGAPDGYTF	TRBV19	TRBJ1-2	once	-
CASSLTGILYSDEQFF	TRBV5-1	TRBJ2-1	few	-
CASSLASGGQYF	TRBV7-9	TRBJ2-7	few	TRBD2
CSVDPGAEETQYF	TRBV29-1	TRBJ2-5	many	-
CASSRAGISYEQYF	TRBV12-3/TRBV12-4	TRBJ2-7	few	TRBD2
CAWTVGPYEQYF	TRBV30	TRBJ2-7	few	-
CASSPQGSQWYYGYTF	TRBV5-6	TRBJ1-2	-	-
CASSLGSMDRGLSNQPQHF	TRBV12-3/TRBV12-4	TRBJ1-5	-	TRBD1
CSAKTVISYEQYF	TRBV20-1	TRBJ2-7	few	-
CSCPLAGVGNEQFF	TRBV29-1	TRBJ2-1	few	TRBD2
CASSSDGEYNEQFF	TRBV6-5	TRBJ2-1	few	-
CASSSAGGYNEQFF	TRBV27	TRBJ2-1	few	-
CASRPGTGLNTEAFF	TRBV7-9	TRBJ1-1	many	TRBD1
CASSFRGTYEQYF	TRBV27	TRBJ2-7	-	TRBD1
CASSQDPGGGTEAFF	TRBV4-2	TRBJ1-1	-	-
CASSSSNQGLAHSYEQYF	TRBV28	TRBJ2-7	-	TRBD2
CASSFIRDGGYTF	TRBV27	TRBJ1-2	few	-
CASSPTGETQYF	TRBV12-3/TRBV12-4	TRBJ2-5	many	-
CASSSTAGAETQYF	TRBV11-2	TRBJ2-5	many	TRBD2
CSSSLAENPDPQETQYF	TRBV5-1	TRBJ2-5	-	-
CASSDSAGEYNEQFF	TRBV6-4	TRBJ2-1	few	TRBD2
CASSLSLEQFF	TRBV27	TRBJ2-1	-	-
CASSGGQGRFETQYF	TRBV9	TRBJ2-5	-	TRBD1
CASSLWAGPYEQYF	TRBV27	TRBJ2-7	-	-
CASSFFRETQYF	TRBV12-3/TRBV12-4	TRBJ2-5	-	-
CASSAGGLAGETQYF	TRBV4-1	TRBJ2-5	once	TRBD2
CASSLARGALVNSPLHF	TRBV12-3/TRBV12-4	TRBJ1-6	-	-
CASSSNSGISHADTQYF	TRBV7-2	TRBJ2-3	-	TRBD2
CASRTDRGLHTGELFF	TRBV27	TRBJ2-2	-	TRBD1
CASSQGRGGISGELFF	TRBV12-3/TRBV12-4	TRBJ2-2	-	TRBD2
CASSLAGAYQETQYF	TRBV7-9	TRBJ2-5	many	-
CSVYPEREGLDEQYF	TRBV29-1	TRBJ2-7	many	TRBD2
CASSPGLAGVDEQFF	TRBV12-3/TRBV12-4	TRBJ2-1	few	TRBD2
CASSQLQGNGELFF	TRBV4-3	TRBJ2-2	-	-
CSAKGLAGTQFF	TRBV20-1	TRBJ2-1	-	TRBD2
CASSPMGGPPAYEQYF	TRBV5-1	TRBJ2-7	-	TRBD2
CASSQDQGLSYEQYF	TRBV4-1	TRBJ2-7	many	-
CSAQRLAGGGGTQYF	TRBV20-1	TRBJ2-3	-	TRBD2
CASSEEQGYQPQHF	TRBV6-1	TRBJ1-5	few	-
CASSLVTGLEGNEQFF	TRBV7-9	TRBJ2-1	-	TRBD2
CASSLVNVKNNEQFF	TRBV7-9	TRBJ2-1	few	-
CASTPSRGWDGYTF	TRBV6-1	TRBJ1-2	-	-
CASSLVGQGDGYTF	TRBV5-4	TRBJ1-2	-	-
CASSSRQSPNEQFF	TRBV7-9	TRBJ2-1	-	-
CASSAPAAYEQYF	TRBV2	TRBJ2-7	few	-
CASSQDRGGDTQYF	TRBV4-1	TRBJ2-3	few	-